The clone carrying this TCR beta chain has a count of ten or more. Its cognate antigen is unknown. Germline assignment: CDR1 DFQATT and CDR2 SNEGSKA (reference sequence). Germline trimming cut 5 bases from V and 0 bases from J; bases unmatched to any gene: 5. The CDR3 consists of 16 residues. This sample is part of a study of metastatic and nonmetastatic thyroid tumors. Every patient was untreated before thyroid surgery. Authors' methods: For papillary thyroid cancer, a distant-metastasis classifier was constructed from CDR3 differences observed across clinicopathological groups. Through MiXCR, TCRdb re-clonotyped the PCR reads. TCRdb assigned the V and J calls; the authors' analysis was not used. This sample carries 25,000 to 35,000 clones, under 4.5% of them seen once, and the ten largest clones take under 25%. Findings and caveats of the study: Patients with malignant thyroid tumors reportedly had significantly higher TCR beta diversity than those with benign nodules, in blood and tumor.

The source is a female donor with papillary thyroid cancer or a benign thyroid nodule (not recorded which). Some clones in this sample may be carry-over from other donors' samples. The chain uses TRBV20-1 and TRBJ2-3; the match to TRBD2 covers 13 bases. The sample comprised blood. The CDR3 bases are TGCAGTGCTTCCGGGACTAGCGGGACTAGCACAGATACGCAGTATTTT. Protein: CSASGTSGTSTDTQYF.